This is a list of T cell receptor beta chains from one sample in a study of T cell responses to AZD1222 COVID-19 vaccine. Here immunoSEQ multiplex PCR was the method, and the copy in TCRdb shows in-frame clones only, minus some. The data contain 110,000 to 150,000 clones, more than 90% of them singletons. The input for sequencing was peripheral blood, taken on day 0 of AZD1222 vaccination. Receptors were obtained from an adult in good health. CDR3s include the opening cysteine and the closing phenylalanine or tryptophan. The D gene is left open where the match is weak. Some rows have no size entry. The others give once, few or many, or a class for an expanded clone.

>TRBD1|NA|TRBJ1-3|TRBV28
CASSSPQGASGNTIYF
TGTGCCAGCAGTTCCCCCCAGGGGGCATCAGGAAACACCATATATTTT
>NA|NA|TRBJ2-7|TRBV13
CASSSTGYSYEQYF
TGTGCCAGCAGTTCTACAGGTTACTCCTACGAGCAGTACTTC
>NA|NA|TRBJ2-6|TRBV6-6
CASSPGTGGLAGGSGANVLTF
TGTGCCAGCAGTCCCGGGACAGGGGGACTAGCGGGCGGGTCTGGGGCCAACGTCCTGACTTTC
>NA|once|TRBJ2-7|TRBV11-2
CASSLVGLEQYF
TGTGCCAGCAGCTTAGTGGGCCTCGAGCAGTACTTC
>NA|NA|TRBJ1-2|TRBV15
CATSRDQGRNYGYTF
TGTGCCACCAGCAGAGATCAGGGACGGAACTATGGCTACACCTTC
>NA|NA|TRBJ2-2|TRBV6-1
CASSDRVINTGELFF
TGTGCCAGCAGTGACAGGGTTATTAACACCGGGGAGCTGTTTTTT
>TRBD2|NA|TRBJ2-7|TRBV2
CASSQRLAGVPRDEQYF
TGTGCCAGCAGTCAAAGACTAGCGGGAGTCCCTCGGGACGAGCAGTACTTC
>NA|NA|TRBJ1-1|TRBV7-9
CASSLVPGFGEAFF
TGTGCCAGCAGCTTAGTGCCGGGTTTCGGTGAAGCTTTCTTT
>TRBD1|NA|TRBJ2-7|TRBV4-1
CASSINRDRLYEQYF
TGCGCCAGCAGCATCAACCGGGACAGACTCTACGAGCAGTACTTC
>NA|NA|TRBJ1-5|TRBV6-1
CASSELYQPQHF
TGTGCCAGCAGTGAGCTTTATCAGCCCCAGCATTTT
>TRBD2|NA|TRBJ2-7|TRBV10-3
CAISEGLAGGFSYEQYF
TGTGCCATCAGTGAGGGGCTAGCGGGAGGTTTCTCCTACGAGCAGTACTTC
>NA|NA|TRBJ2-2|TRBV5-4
CASSRDSGADTGELFF
TGTGCCAGCAGCCGGGACAGCGGGGCGGACACCGGGGAGCTGTTTTTT
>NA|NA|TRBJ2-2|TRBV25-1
CASSESDSTGELFF
TGTGCCAGCAGTGAATCTGACAGCACCGGGGAGCTGTTTTTT
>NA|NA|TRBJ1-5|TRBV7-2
CASSPIPALFSNQPQHF
TGTGCCAGCAGCCCAATACCCGCCCTCTTTAGCAATCAGCCCCAGCATTTT
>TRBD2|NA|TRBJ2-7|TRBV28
CASSRPITSGSPEQYF
TGTGCCAGCAGTCGACCAATCACTAGCGGGAGTCCCGAGCAGTACTTC
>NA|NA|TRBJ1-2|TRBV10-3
CAISEQRSEGYTF
TGTGCCATCAGTGAACAGAGGAGTGAGGGCTACACCTTC
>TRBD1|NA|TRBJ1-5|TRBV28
CASSWGDSYQPQHF
TGTGCCAGCAGTTGGGGGGACAGTTATCAGCCCCAGCATTTT